The next 21 T cell receptor beta chains were all read from a single sample in a study of vaccination and CD4 T cells after COVID-19. Time point specified: late sampling 161 to 241 days after vaccination in a few convalescent patients. MiXCR was run by TCRdb on the PCR reads, yielding one entry per CDR3 protein. The sample lists 30,000 to 40,000 distinct CDR3 sequences, approximately 40% seen once, with around 6.1% in the top ten. Sequencing used CD4+ T cells from blood, obtained about 7 months after SARS-CoV-2 vaccination. The receptors derive from a human donor who had recovered from COVID-19.

The rearrangement uses TRBV19 and TRBJ2-3; 8 bases map to TRBD2. The CDR3 is made up of 16 amino acids. Germline CDR1 reads LNHDA; CDR2 reads SQIVND (reference sequence). With V trimmed by 3 bases and J by 4 bases, 9 bases remained unmatched. For the CDR3, the DNA is TGTGCCAGTAGTATGATTGGGACTAGTCAATCAGATACGCAGTATTTT. Amino acid sequence: CASSMIGTSQSDTQYF.

This chain joins TRBV6-5 and TRBJ1-2, with 7 positions matching TRBD1. The CDR3 sequence is 16 residues long. The V and J ends lost 3 bases and 3 bases, in that order; junction bases with no gene match: 10. Germline V CDR1 and CDR2: MNHEY, SVGAGI. The CDR3 DNA reads as TGTGCCAGCAGTTATTTCGCAGGGGGGGGTGACTATGGCTACACCTTC. The encoded protein is CASSYFAGGGDYGYTF.

The V gene is TRBV12-3 or TRBV12-4, the J gene TRBJ2-7, with a weak D call TRBD2 (5 bases). The V end was cut by 5 bases, the J end by 2 bases, with 10 bases between. The CDR3 has 13 residues. CDR3 sequence reads: CASSDDGAYEQYF. The CDR3, as DNA: TGTGCCAGCAGTGACGACGGGGCCTACGAGCAGTACTTC.

The CDR3 loop reads CASSPRWTSGRERTDTQYF. The DNA for the CDR3 is TGTGCCAGCTCACCACGATGGACTAGCGGGAGAGAACGCACAGATACGCAGTATTTT. This chain uses TRBV18 with TRBJ2-3, with 13 positions matching TRBD2. CDR1 and CDR2 (germline): KGHSH, LQKENI. The trim removed 1 base at V and 1 base at J, leaving 8 bases unmatched. The CDR3 spans 19 residues. Using reference TRBV18 and TRBJ2-3 for the parts outside the CDR3, the full variable domain is NAGVMQNPRHLVRRRGQEARLRCSPMKGHSHVYWYRQLPEEGLKFMVYLQKENIIDESGMPKERFSAEFPKEGPSILRIQQVVRGDSAAYFCASSPRWTSGRERTDTQYFGPGTRLTVL.

This clonotype was counted only a few times. The gene calls are TRBV6-1 and TRBJ1-1; TRBD1 matches at 9 bases. The CDR3 covers 14 residues. The V gene end was trimmed by 6 bases and the J gene end by 1 base; junction bases not matched to a gene: 3. Germline V gene lookup returns CDR1 MNHNS and CDR2 SASEGT. The CDR3, as DNA: TGTGCCAGCAGCAACAGGGGGCCGAACACTGAAGCTTTCTTT. Translating it yields CASSNRGPNTEAFF.

In its sample, this clonotype was seen a few times. The rearrangement links TRBV6-1 to TRBJ2-5; a weak D match, TRBD1 (5 bases). The V and J ends lost 7 bases and 0 bases respectively, with 9 bases between them. The CDR3 spans 13 residues. The germline gives CDR1 MNHNS, CDR2 SASEGT. CDR3 sequence: CASTRQHQETQYF. The CDR3 DNA is TGTGCCAGCACGAGACAGCACCAAGAGACCCAGTACTTC.

The V and J genes are TRBV28 and TRBJ1-5; D gene ambiguous. The CDR3 consists of 13 residues. The germline gives CDR1 MDHEN, CDR2 SYDVKM. The CDR3 DNA reads TGTGCTTGGACCCCTGGGCCCAATCAGCCCCAGCATTTT. Protein sequence: CAWTPGPNQPQHF.

The chain carries TRBV14 and TRBJ1-2; D remains ambiguous. The germline V gene encodes CDR1 SGHDN and CDR2 FVKESK. V was clipped by 5 bases and J by 4 bases, with 14 bases between them. CDR3 length equals 14 residues. The chain's CDR3 is CASSSFSGLYGYTF. The CDR3 region has the DNA TGTGCCAGCAGCTCCTTCAGTGGTCTCTATGGCTACACCTTC.

This chain joins TRBV5-6 and TRBJ2-1; D may be TRBD2 (7 bases). The CDR3 sequence is 14 residues long. The germline V and J ends were trimmed by 2 bases and 7 bases, with 13 bases remaining between them. The V gene's germline CDR1 is SGHDT and CDR2 YYEEEE. The DNA of the CDR3 is TGTGCCAGCAGCTTAGGGGGAGCGGGGAATGAGCAGTTCTTC. Amino acids: CASSLGGAGNEQFF.

The chain is built from TRBV19 and TRBJ2-3; D not certain. V lost 5 bases to trimming and J lost 0 bases, with 9 bases between them. Germline V gene lookup returns CDR1 LNHDA and CDR2 SQIVND (reference sequence). There are 14 residues in the CDR3. The CDR3 DNA sequence: TGTGCCAGTAGTTATACCGATAGCACAGATACGCAGTATTTT. This gives the protein CASSYTDSTDTQYF.

J is TRBJ2-2 and V is TRBV27, with a tentative D call TRBD1 (6 bases). V was trimmed by 2 bases and J by 7 bases, leaving 14 bases between them. CDR1 is MNHEY and CDR2 is SMNVEV in the germline V gene (reference sequence). The CDR3 is made up of 15 amino acids. The CDR3 DNA is TGTGCCAGCAGTTTAAAACAGGGTGGTGGCGGGGAGCTGTTTTTT. Its protein product is CASSLKQGGGGELFF.

The chain uses TRBV7-8 and TRBJ2-7, with D unresolved. Germline V gene data show CDR1 as SGHVS and CDR2 as FQNEAQ. Deletions cut 5 bases from V and 7 bases from J, with 12 bases between. CDR3 size: 12 residues. CDR3 nucleotides: TGTGCCAGCAGCGTACCACTCACGGAGCAGTACTTC. Encoded protein: CASSVPLTEQYF.

This clonotype has a handful of counts. The chain joins TRBV7-8 to TRBJ2-1; no definite D call. Germline CDR1 is SGHVS and CDR2 is FQNEAQ. Trimming took off 0 bases at V and 8 bases at J, with 11 bases between the two ends. The CDR3 sequence is 14 residues long. CDR3 sequence (DNA): TGTGCCAGCAGCTTAGCTAGCCCTGGCGATGAGCAGTTCTTC. It is translated as CASSLASPGDEQFF.

This clonotype came up once. The chain joins TRBV6-1 to TRBJ1-1, with D maybe TRBD1 (5 bases). This CDR3 spans 15 amino acids. Per the germline V gene, CDR1 is MNHNS and CDR2 is SASEGT. The ends were cut back, 5 bases at V and 1 base at J, with 14 bases in the middle. CDR3 sequence: CASSPRGLGNTEAFF. Written as DNA, the CDR3 is TGTGCCAGCAGTCCTAGGGGACTAGGGAACACTGAAGCTTTCTTT.

This clonotype occurred a few times. This chain links TRBV24-1 with TRBJ2-3; weak D call: TRBD1 (6 bases). The length of the CDR3 is 13 residues. Trimming left V 4 bases short and J 5 bases short, with 9 bases between. Germline values: CDR1 KGHDR, CDR2 SFDVKD. In DNA, the CDR3 is TGTGCCACCAGTGAAGGGGGAAGAGATACGCAGTATTTT. Protein: CATSEGGRDTQYF.

This sequence joins TRBV4-2 and TRBJ2-3; TRBD2 is a possible D gene (6 bases). The length of the CDR3 is 17 residues. V lost 0 bases to trimming and J lost 2 bases, with 15 bases between them. Per germline, CDR1 LGHNA and CDR2 YNFKEQ. The CDR3 spells CASSQDLGGRYTDTQYF. CDR3 coding DNA: TGTGCCAGCAGCCAAGATCTCGGGGGACGCTACACAGATACGCAGTATTTT.

V and J are TRBV4-3 and TRBJ2-3; 7 bases fit TRBD2. This CDR3 is 20 amino acids long. Trimming cost V 3 bases and J 3 bases; bases outside gene matches: 21. In germline, CDR1 is LGHNA, CDR2 YSLEER. The CDR3 sequence is CASSQEHRRTRLARTDTQYF. CDR3 DNA sequence: TGCGCCAGCAGCCAGGAACACCGACGCACGCGACTAGCACGTACAGATACGCAGTATTTT.

The genes are TRBV11-3 and TRBJ2-3; possibly TRBD1 for D (6 bases). The CDR3 extends over 14 amino acids. The germline V gene has CDR1 SGHNT and CDR2 YENEEA. Trimming pared 4 bases from V and 2 bases from J, leaving 10 bases between. The CDR3 loop reads CASSSGHVTDTQYF. Here the CDR3 DNA reads TGTGCCAGCAGCTCGGGACACGTCACAGATACGCAGTATTTT. The full variable domain, in which reference TRBV11-3 and TRBJ2-3 provide the parts outside the CDR3, is EAGVVQSPRYKIIEKKQPVAFWCNPISGHNTLYWYLQNLGQGPELLIRYENEEAVDDSQLPKDRFSAERLKGVDSTLKIQPAELGDSAVYLCASSSGHVTDTQYFGPGTRLTVL.

The chain combines TRBV7-2 with TRBJ1-2; D call uncertain. Germline V gene data show CDR1 as SGHTA and CDR2 as FQGNSA. Trimming removed 1 base at V and 4 bases at J, with 10 bases between. The CDR3 consists of 14 residues. The CDR3, as DNA: TGTGCCAGCAGCTTAGTTCGGGATAGCTATGGCTACACCTTC. Amino acids: CASSLVRDSYGYTF.

This clonotype was picked up a small number of times. This chain connects TRBV7-9 to TRBJ2-3, with D possibly being TRBD1 (5 bases). In germline, CDR1 is SEHNR, CDR2 FQNEAQ (reference sequence). This CDR3 is 16 amino acids long. V was clipped by 2 bases and J by 3 bases, with 15 bases between them. CDR3 nucleotide sequence: TGTGCCAGCAGCTTATTTGACAGACGAATAACAGATACGCAGTATTTT. It codes for CASSLFDRRITDTQYF.

This clonotype showed up just a few times. V usage is TRBV27 and J usage is TRBJ2-1; 13 bases align to TRBD2. J was trimmed by 2 bases and V by 5 bases; bases with no gene match: 18. CDR3 length equals 21 residues. Germline CDR1 is MNHEY and CDR2 is SMNVEV (reference sequence). The CDR3: CASSPRQPGLAGYGAYNEQFF. The CDR3 nucleotides are TGTGCCAGCAGTCCTAGACAACCGGGACTAGCGGGATATGGCGCCTACAATGAGCAGTTCTTC.